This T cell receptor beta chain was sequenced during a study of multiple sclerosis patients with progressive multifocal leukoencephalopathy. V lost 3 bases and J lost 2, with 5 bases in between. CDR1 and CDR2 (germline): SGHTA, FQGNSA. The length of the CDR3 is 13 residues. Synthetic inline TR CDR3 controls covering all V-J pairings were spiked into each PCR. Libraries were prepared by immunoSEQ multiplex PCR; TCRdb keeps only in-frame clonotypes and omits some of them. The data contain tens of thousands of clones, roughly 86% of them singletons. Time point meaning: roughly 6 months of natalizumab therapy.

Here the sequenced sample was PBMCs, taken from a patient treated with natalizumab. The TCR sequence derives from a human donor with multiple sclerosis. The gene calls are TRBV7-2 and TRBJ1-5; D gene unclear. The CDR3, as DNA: TGTGCCAGCAGCTTTCGGGGCAATCAGCCCCAGCATTTT. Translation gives CASSFRGNQPQHF. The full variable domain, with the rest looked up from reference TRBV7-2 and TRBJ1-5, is GAGVSQSPSNKVTEKGKDVELRCDPISGHTALYWYRQSLGQGLEFLIYFQGNSAPDKSGLPSDRFSAERTGGSVSTLTIQRTQQEDSAVYLCASSFRGNQPQHFGDGTRLSIL.